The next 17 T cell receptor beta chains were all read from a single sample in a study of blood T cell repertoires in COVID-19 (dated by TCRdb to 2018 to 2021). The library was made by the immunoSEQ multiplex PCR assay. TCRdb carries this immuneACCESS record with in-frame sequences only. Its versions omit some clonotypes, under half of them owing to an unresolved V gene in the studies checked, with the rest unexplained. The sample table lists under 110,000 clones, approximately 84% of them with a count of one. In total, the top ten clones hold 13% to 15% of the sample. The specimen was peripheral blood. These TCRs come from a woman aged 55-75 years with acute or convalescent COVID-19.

The CDR3 here is CASSLAHPGLVYGYTF. For the CDR3, the DNA is TGTGCCAGCAGCTTAGCGCATCCAGGGCTGGTTTATGGCTACACCTTC. This chain uses TRBV11-1 with TRBJ1-2; D perhaps matches TRBD1 (5 bases). V was shortened by 0 bases and J by 5 bases, with 16 bases between the two germline ends. The CDR3 spans 16 residues. The germline CDR1 and CDR2 sequences are SGHAT and FQDESV (reference sequence). The full variable domain, completed using reference TRBV11-1 and TRBJ1-2, is EAEVAQSPRYKITEKSQAVAFWCDPISGHATLYWYRQILGQGPELLVQFQDESVVDDSQLPKDRFSAERLKGVDSTLKIQPAELGDSAMYLCASSLAHPGLVYGYTFGSGTRLTVV.

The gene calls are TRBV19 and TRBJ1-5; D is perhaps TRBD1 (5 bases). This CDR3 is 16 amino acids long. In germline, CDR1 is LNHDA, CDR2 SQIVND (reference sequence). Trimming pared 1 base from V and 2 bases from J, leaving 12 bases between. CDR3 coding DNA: TGTGCCAGTAGTATAGGAAGGGGTGGTGGCAATCAGCCCCAGCATTTT. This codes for CASSIGRGGGNQPQHF. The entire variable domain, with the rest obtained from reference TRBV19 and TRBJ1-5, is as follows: DGGITQSPKYLFRKEGQNVTLSCEQNLNHDAMYWYRQDPGQGLRLIYYSQIVNDFQKGDIAEGYSVSREKKESFPLTVTSAQKNPTAFYLCASSIGRGGGNQPQHFGDGTRLSIL.

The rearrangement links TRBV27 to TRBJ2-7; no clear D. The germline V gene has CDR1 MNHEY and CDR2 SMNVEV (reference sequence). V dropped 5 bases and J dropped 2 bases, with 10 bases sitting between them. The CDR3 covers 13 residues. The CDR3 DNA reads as TGTGCCAGCAGTCTCCTATCCCCCTACGAGCAGTACTTC. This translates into CASSLLSPYEQYF.

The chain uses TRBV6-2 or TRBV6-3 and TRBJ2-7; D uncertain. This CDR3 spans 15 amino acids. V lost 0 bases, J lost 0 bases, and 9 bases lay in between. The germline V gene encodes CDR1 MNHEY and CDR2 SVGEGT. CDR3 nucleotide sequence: TGTGCCAGCAGTTACTCGTGGCAGGTCTCCTACGAGCAGTACTTC. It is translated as CASSYSWQVSYEQYF.

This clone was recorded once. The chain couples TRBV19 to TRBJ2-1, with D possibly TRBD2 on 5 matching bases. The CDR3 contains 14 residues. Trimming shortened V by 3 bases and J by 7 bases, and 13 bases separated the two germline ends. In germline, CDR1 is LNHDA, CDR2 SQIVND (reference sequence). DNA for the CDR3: TGTGCCAGTAGTATTCAGCAGTCGGGAAATGAGCAGTTCTTC. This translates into CASSIQQSGNEQFF.

CDR3 protein: CASSLTGAYTEAFF. The CDR3 DNA reads TGTGCCAGCAGCCTAACAGGGGCGTACACTGAAGCTTTCTTT. V usage is TRBV4-2 and J usage is TRBJ1-1, with 7 bases that match TRBD1. Trimming removed 4 bases from V and 3 bases from J; junction bases left unmatched: 5. CDR1 and CDR2 from the germline V gene are LGHNA and YNFKEQ. This CDR3 is built from 14 residues.

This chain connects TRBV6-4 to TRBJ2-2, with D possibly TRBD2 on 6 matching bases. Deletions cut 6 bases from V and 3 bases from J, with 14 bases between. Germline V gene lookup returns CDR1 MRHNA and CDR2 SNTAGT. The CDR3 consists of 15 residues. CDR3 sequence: CASSLDGGDTGELFF. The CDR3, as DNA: TGTGCCAGCAGCCTAGACGGAGGGGACACCGGGGAGCTGTTTTTT.

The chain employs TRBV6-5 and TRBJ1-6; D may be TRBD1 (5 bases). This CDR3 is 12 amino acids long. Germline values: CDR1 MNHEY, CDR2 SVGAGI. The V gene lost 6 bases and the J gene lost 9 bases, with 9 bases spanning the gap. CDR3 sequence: CASRGQGSPLHF. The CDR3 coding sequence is TGTGCCAGCAGAGGGCAGGGTTCACCCCTCCACTTT.

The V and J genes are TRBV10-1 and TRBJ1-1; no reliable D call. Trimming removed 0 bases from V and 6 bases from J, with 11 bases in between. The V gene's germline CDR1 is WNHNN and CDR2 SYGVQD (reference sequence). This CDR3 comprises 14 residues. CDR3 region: CASSESGEEAEAFF. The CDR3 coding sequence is TGCGCCAGCAGTGAGTCGGGTGAGGAGGCTGAAGCTTTCTTT.

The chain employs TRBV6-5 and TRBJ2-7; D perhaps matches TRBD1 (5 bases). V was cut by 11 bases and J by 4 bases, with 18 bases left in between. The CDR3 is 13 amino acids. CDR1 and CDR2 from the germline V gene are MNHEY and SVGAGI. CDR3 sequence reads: CASQGGSPYEQYF. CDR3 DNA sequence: TGTGCCTCCCAGGGTGGGTCTCCTTACGAGCAGTACTTC.

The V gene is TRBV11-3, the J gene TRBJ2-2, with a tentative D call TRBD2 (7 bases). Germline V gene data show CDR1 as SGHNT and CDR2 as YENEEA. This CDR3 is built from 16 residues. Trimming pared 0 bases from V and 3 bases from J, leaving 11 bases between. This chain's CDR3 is CASSLDSGGYTGELFF. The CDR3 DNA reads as TGTGCCAGCAGCTTAGACTCGGGGGGCTACACCGGGGAGCTGTTTTTT. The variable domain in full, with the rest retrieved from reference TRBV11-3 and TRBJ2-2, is EAGVVQSPRYKIIEKKQPVAFWCNPISGHNTLYWYLQNLGQGPELLIRYENEEAVDDSQLPKDRFSAERLKGVDSTLKIQPAELGDSAVYLCASSLDSGGYTGELFFGEGSRLTVL.

The CDR3 nucleotides read TGCGCCAGCAGCTTACCATTAGAAGCCTCCCCAGATACGCAGTATTTT. Translation gives CASSLPLEASPDTQYF. The V call is TRBV5-1, the J call TRBJ2-3; no definite D call. The V and J ends lost 2 bases and 4 bases respectively, with 17 bases between them. The germline V gene has CDR1 SGHRS and CDR2 YFSETQ. The CDR3 loop spans 16 amino acids.

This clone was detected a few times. The CDR3 region has the DNA TGTGCCTCAGGGGGAAACGGTCAGCCCCAGCATTTT. Protein: CASGGNGQPQHF. This chain joins TRBV30 and TRBJ1-5, with 7 bases that match TRBD1. The CDR3 length is 12 residues. CDR1 and CDR2 from the germline V gene are GTSNPN and SVGIG (reference sequence). Germline trimming cut 7 bases from V and 6 bases from J; bases unmatched to any gene: 6.

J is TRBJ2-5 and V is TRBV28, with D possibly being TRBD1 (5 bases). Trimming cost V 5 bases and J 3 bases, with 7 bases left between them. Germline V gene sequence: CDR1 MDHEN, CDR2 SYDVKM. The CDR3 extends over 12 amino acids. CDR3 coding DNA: TGTGCCAGCAGTCAGGGTGAAGAGACCCAGTACTTC. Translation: CASSQGEETQYF. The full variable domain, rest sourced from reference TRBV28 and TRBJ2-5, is DVKVTQSSRYLVKRTGEKVFLECVQDMDHENMFWYRQDPGLGLRLIYFSYDVKMKEKGDIPEGYSVSREKKERFSLILESASTNQTSMYLCASSQGEETQYFGPGTRLLVL.

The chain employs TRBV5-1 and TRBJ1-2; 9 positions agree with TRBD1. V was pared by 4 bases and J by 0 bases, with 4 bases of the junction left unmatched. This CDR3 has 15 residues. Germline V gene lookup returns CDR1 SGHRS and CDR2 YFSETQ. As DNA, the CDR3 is TGCGCCAGCAGCATAGGGACAGGGTCTAACTATGGCTACACCTTC. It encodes CASSIGTGSNYGYTF.

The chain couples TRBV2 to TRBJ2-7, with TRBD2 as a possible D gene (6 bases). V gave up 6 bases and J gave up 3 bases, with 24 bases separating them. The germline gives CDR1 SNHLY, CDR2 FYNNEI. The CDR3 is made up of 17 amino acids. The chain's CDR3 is CASRKEGLSLGVYEQYF. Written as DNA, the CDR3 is TGTGCCAGCAGAAAGGAGGGACTCTCATTAGGTGTCTACGAGCAGTACTTC.

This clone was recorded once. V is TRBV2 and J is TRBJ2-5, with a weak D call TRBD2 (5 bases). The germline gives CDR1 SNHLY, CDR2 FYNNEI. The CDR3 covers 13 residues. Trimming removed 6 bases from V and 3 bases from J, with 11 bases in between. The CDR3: CASRADGKETQYF. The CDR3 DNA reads TGTGCCAGCAGAGCCGACGGGAAAGAGACCCAGTACTTC.